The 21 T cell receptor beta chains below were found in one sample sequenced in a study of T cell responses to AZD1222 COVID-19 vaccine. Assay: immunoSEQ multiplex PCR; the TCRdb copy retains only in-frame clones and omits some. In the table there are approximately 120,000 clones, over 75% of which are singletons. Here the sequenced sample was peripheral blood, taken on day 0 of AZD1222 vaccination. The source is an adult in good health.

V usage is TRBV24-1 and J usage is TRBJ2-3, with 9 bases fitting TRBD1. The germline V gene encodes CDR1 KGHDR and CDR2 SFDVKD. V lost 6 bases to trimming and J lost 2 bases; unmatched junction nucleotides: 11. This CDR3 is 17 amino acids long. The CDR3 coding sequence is TGTGCCACCAGTCGGGGCTCGGGGACAGGGAACACAGATACGCAGTATTTT. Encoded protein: CATSRGSGTGNTDTQYF.

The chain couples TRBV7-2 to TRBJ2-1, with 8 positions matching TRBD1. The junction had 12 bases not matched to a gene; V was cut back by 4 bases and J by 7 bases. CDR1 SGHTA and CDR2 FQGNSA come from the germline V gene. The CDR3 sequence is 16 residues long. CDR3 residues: CASSSSRQGRLNEQFF. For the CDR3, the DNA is TGTGCCAGCAGCTCATCCAGACAGGGGCGTTTGAATGAGCAGTTCTTC.

In DNA, the CDR3 is TGTGCCAGCAACCCACAGGGTGCTCCGACAGATACGCAGTATTTT. It specifies CASNPQGAPTDTQYF. The rearrangement uses TRBV2 and TRBJ2-3; TRBD1 might be the D (6 bases). In germline, CDR1 is SNHLY, CDR2 FYNNEI. The CDR3 consists of 15 residues. V lost 7 bases and J 3 bases, leaving 17 bases between the germline ends.

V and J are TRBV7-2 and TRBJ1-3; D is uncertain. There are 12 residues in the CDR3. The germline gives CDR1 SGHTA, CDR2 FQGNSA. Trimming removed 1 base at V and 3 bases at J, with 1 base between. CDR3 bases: TGTGCCAGCAGCTTAGTTGGAAACACCATATATTTT. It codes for CASSLVGNTIYF.

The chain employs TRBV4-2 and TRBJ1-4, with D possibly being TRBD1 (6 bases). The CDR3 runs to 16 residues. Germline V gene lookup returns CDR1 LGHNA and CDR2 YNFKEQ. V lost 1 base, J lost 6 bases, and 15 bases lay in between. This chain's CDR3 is CASSQGGRGWDEKLFF. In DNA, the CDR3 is TGTGCCAGCAGCCAAGGCGGCAGGGGATGGGATGAAAAACTGTTTTTT.

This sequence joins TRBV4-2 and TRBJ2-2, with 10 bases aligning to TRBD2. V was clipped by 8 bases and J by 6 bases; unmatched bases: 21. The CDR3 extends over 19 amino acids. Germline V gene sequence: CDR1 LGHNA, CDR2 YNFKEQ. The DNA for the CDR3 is TGTGCCAGCGGAAGAGGGGGGCCCGCAGCGGGAGGGCTTGCCGGGGAGCTGTTTTTT. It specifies CASGRGGPAAGGLAGELFF.

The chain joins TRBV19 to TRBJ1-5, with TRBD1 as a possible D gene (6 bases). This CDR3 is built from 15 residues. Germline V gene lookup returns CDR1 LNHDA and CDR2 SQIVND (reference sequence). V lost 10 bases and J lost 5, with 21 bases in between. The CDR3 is CATSNTGTPYQPQHF. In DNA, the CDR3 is TGTGCCACCTCTAACACCGGGACACCTTATCAGCCCCAGCATTTT. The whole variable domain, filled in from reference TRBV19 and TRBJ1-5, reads DGGITQSPKYLFRKEGQNVTLSCEQNLNHDAMYWYRQDPGQGLRLIYYSQIVNDFQKGDIAEGYSVSREKKESFPLTVTSAQKNPTAFYLCATSNTGTPYQPQHFGDGTRLSIL.

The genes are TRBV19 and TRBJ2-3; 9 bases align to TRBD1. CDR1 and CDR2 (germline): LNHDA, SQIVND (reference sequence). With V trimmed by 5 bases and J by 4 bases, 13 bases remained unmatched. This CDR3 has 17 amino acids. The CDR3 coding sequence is TGTGCCAGTAGTCCTACCCTTAACAGGGGGCGGGCAGATACGCAGTATTTT. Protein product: CASSPTLNRGRADTQYF.

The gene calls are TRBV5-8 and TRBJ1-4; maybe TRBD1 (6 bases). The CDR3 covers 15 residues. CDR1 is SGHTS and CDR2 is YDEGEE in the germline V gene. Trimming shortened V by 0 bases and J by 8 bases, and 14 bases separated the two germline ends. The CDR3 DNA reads TGTGCCAGCAGCTTGGCAGGGGACGCGGGGGAAAAACTGTTTTTT. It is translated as CASSLAGDAGEKLFF.

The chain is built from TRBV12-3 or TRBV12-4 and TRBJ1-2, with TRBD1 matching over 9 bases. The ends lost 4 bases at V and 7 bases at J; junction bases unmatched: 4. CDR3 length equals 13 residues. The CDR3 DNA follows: TGTGCCAGCAGTTCGGGACAGGGTTTTGGCTACACCTTC. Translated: CASSSGQGFGYTF.

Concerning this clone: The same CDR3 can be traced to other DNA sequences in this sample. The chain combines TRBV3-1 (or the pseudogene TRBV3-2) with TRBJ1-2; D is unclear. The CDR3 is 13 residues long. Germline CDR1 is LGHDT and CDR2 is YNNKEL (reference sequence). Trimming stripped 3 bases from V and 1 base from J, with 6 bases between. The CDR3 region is CASSQGDNYGYTF. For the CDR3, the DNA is TGTGCCAGCAGCCAGGGCGATAACTATGGCTACACCTTC.

The CDR3 is CASSERGLAAEEQYF. In nucleotides, the CDR3 is TGTGCCAGCAGCGAACGGGGACTAGCCGCGGAAGAGCAGTACTTC. The rearrangement links TRBV2 to TRBJ2-7, with 9 bases identical to TRBD2. The CDR3 is made up of 15 amino acids. Germline CDR1 reads SNHLY; CDR2 reads FYNNEI. The ends lost 6 bases at V and 7 bases at J; junction bases unmatched: 13.

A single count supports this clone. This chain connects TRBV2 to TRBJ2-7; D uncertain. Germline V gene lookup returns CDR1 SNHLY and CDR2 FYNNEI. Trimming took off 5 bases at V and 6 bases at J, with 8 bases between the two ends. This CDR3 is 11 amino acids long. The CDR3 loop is CASSIPREQYV. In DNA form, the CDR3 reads TGTGCCAGCAGTATACCCCGCGAGCAGTACGTC.

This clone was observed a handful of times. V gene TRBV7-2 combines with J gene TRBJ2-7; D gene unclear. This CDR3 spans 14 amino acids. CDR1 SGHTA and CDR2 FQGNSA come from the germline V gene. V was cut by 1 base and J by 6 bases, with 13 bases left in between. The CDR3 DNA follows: TGTGCCAGCAGCTTAGGCTTGCTGGGTACCGAGCAGTACTTC. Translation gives CASSLGLLGTEQYF.

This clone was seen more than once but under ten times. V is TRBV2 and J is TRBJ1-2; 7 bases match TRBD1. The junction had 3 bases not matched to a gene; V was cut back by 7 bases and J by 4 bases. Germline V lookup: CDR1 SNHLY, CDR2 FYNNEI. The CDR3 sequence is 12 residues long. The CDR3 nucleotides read TGTGCCAGCAAAGGGACAGTCTATGGCTACACCTTC. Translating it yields CASKGTVYGYTF.

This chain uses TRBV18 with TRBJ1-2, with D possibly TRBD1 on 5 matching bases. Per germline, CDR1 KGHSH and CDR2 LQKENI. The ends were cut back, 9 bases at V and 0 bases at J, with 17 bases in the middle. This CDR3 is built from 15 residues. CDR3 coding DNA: TGTGCCAGTCGCGAACCGGGACTTTCTAACTATGGCTACACCTTC. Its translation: CASREPGLSNYGYTF.

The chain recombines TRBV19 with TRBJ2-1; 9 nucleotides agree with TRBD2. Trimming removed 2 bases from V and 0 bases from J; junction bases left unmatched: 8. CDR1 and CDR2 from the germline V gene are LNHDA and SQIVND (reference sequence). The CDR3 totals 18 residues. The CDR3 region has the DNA TGTGCCAGTAGTATAAGGCCTAGCGGGGCCCCCTCCTACAATGAGCAGTTCTTC. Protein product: CASSIRPSGAPSYNEQFF.

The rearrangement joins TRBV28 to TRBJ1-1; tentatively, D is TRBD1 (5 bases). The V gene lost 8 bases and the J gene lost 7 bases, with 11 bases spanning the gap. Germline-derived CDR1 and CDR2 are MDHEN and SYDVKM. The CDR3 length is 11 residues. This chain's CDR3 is CASAGFNEAFF. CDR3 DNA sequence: TGTGCCAGCGCAGGGTTTAATGAAGCTTTCTTT.

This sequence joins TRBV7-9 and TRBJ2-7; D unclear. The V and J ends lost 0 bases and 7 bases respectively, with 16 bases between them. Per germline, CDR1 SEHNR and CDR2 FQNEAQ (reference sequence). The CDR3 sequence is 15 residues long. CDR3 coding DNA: TGTGCCAGCAGCTTAGCTTTGGGTCCGTCTGAAGAGCAGTACTTC. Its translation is CASSLALGPSEEQYF.

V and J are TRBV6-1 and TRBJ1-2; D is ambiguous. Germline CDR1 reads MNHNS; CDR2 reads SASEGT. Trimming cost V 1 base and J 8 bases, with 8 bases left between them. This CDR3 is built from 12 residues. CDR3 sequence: CASSEGAWGYTF. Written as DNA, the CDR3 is TGTGCCAGCAGTGAAGGGGCCTGGGGCTACACCTTC.

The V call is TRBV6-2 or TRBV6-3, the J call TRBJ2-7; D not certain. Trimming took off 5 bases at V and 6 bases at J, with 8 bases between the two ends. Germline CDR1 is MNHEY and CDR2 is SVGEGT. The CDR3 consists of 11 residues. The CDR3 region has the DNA TGTGCCAGCAGTAACGGCCCCGAGCAGTACTTC. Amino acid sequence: CASSNGPEQYF.